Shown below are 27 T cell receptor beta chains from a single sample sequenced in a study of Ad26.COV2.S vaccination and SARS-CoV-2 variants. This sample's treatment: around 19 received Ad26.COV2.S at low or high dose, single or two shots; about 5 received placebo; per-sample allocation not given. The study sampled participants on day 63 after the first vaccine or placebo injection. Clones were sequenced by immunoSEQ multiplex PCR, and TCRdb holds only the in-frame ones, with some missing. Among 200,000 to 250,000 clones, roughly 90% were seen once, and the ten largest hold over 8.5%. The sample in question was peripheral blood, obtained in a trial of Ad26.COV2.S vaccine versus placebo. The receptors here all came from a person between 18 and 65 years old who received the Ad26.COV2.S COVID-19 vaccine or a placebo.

CDR3: CASSARQGWDEQYF. DNA for the CDR3: TGTGCCAGCAGCGCCCGACAGGGGTGGGACGAGCAGTACTTC. This sequence joins TRBV9 and TRBJ2-7; TRBD1 agrees at 8 bases. Germline-derived CDR1 and CDR2 are SGDLS and YYNGEE. The junction had 7 bases not matched to a gene; V was cut back by 3 bases and J by 5 bases. The CDR3 totals 14 residues.

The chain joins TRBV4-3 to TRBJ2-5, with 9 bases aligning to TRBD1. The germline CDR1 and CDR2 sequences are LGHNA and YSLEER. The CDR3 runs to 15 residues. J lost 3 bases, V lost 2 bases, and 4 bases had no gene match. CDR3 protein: CASSQSGTGKETQYF. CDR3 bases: TGCGCCAGCAGCCAATCGGGGACAGGGAAAGAGACCCAGTACTTC.

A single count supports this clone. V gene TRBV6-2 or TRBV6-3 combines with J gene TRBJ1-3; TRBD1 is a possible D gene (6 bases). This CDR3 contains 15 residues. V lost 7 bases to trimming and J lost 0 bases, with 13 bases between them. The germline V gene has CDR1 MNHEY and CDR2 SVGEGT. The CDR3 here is CASTPQGYSGNTIYF. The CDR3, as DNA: TGTGCCAGCACCCCACAGGGATACTCTGGAAACACCATATATTTT.

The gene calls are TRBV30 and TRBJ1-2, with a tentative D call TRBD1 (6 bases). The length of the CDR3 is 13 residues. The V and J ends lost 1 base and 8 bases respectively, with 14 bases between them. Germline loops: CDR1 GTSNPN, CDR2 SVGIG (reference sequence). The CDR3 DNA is TGTGCCTGGAGTGGGGGGGGCTGGTGGGGCTACACCTTC. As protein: CAWSGGGWWGYTF.

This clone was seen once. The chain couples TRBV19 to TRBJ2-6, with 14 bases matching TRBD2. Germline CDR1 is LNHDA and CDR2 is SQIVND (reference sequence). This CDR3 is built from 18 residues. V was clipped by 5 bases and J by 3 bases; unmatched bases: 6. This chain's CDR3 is CASSLPGLAGDGANVLTF. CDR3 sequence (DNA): TGTGCCAGTAGTCTCCCGGGACTAGCGGGAGATGGGGCCAACGTCCTGACTTTC.

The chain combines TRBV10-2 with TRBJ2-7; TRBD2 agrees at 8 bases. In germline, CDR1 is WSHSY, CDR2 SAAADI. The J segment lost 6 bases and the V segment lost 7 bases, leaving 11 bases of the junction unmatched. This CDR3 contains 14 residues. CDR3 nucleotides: TGCGCCAGCATAGCGGGGCCCCCTAGTAGCGAGCAGTACTTC. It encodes CASIAGPPSSEQYF.

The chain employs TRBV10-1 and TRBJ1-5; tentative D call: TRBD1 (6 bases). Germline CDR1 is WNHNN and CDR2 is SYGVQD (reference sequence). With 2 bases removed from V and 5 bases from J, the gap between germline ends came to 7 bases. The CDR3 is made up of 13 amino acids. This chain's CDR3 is CASSEAGDQPQHF. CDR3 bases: TGCGCCAGCAGTGAGGCAGGGGATCAGCCCCAGCATTTT.

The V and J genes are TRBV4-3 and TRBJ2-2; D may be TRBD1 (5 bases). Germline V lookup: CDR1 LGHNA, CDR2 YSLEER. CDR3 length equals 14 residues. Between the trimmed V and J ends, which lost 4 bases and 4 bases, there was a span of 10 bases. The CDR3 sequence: CASSPRQFTGELFF. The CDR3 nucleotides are TGCGCCAGCAGCCCTAGACAGTTCACCGGGGAGCTGTTTTTT.

The CDR3 DNA reads TGTGCCAGCAGCGTAGGACCGGGGGGGGACTATGGCTACACCTTC. Its translation: CASSVGPGGDYGYTF. V gene TRBV9 combines with J gene TRBJ1-2, with a possible D match to TRBD1 (5 bases). CDR3 length equals 15 residues. Trimming pared 0 bases from V and 3 bases from J, leaving 12 bases between. The germline gives CDR1 SGDLS, CDR2 YYNGEE.

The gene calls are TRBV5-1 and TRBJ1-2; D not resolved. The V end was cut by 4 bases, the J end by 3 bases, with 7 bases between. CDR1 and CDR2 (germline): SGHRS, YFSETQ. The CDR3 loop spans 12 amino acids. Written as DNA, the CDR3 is TGCGCCAGCAGCCTCACGGACTATGGCTACACCTTC. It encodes CASSLTDYGYTF. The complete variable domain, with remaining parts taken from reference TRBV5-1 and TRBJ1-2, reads KAGVTQTPRYLIKTRGQQVTLSCSPISGHRSVSWYQQTPGQGLQFLFEYFSETQRNKGNFPGRFSGRQFSNSRSEMNVSTLELGDSALYLCASSLTDYGYTFGSGTRLTVV.

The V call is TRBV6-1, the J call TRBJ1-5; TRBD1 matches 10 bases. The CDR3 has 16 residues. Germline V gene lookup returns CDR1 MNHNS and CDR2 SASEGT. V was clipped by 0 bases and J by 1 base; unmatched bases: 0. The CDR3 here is CASSEADRGSNQPQHF. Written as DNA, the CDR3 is TGTGCCAGCAGTGAAGCGGACAGGGGGAGCAATCAGCCCCAGCATTTT.

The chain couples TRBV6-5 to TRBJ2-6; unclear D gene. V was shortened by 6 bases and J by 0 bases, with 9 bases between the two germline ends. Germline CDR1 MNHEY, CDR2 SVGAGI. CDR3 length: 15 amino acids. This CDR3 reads CASRVQSSGANVLTF. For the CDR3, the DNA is TGTGCCAGCAGGGTGCAGAGCTCTGGGGCCAACGTCCTGACTTTC.

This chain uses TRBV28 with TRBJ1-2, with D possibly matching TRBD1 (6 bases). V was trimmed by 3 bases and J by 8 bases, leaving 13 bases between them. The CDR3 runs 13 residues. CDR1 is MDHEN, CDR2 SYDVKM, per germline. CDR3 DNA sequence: TGTGCCAGCAGTTTCCCGGGGGCCCTGGGCTACACCTTC. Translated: CASSFPGALGYTF.

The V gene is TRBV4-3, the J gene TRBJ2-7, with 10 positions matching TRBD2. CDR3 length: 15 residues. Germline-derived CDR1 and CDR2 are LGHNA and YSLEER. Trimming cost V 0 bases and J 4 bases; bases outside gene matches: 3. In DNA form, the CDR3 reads TGCGCCAGCAGCCAAGAACTAGCGGGGAATTACGAGCAGTACTTC. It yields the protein CASSQELAGNYEQYF.

This chain's CDR3 is CASSELAGGGNEQFF. CDR3 DNA sequence: TGTGCCAGCAGTGAACTGGCGGGAGGAGGGAATGAGCAGTTCTTC. The rearrangement links TRBV2 to TRBJ2-1, with 8 bases identical to TRBD2. The CDR3 covers 15 residues. Germline CDR1 and CDR2: SNHLY and FYNNEI. V trimming: 2 bases; J trimming: 7 bases; junction bases outside the gene matches: 7. Full variable domain (remainder filled in from reference TRBV2 and TRBJ2-1): EPEVTQTPSHQVTQMGQEVILRCVPISNHLYFYWYRQILGQKVEFLVSFYNNEISEKSEIFDDQFSVERPDGSNFTLKIRSTKLEDSAMYFCASSELAGGGNEQFFGPGTRLTVL.

CDR3 sequence reads: CASSHPGQGLDEQYF. The CDR3 coding sequence is TGTGCCAGCAGCCATCCGGGACAGGGATTAGACGAGCAGTACTTC. The rearrangement uses TRBV5-6 and TRBJ2-7; 9 bases line up with TRBD1. With V trimmed by 4 bases and J by 5 bases, 10 bases remained unmatched. The germline gives CDR1 SGHDT, CDR2 YYEEEE. CDR3 length: 15 amino acids.

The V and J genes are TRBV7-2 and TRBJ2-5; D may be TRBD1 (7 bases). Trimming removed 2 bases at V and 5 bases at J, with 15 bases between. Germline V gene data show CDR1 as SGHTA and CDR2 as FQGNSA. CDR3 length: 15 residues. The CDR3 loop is CASSLQGGSGETQYF. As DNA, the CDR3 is TGTGCCAGCAGCTTACAGGGGGGTAGCGGCGAGACCCAGTACTTC.

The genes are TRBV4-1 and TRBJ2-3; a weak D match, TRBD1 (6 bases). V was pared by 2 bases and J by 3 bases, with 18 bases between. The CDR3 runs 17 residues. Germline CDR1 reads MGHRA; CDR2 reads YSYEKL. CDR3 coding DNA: TGCGCCAGCAGCCAACCCAAGACAGGAACCTTTACAGATACGCAGTATTTT. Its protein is CASSQPKTGTFTDTQYF.

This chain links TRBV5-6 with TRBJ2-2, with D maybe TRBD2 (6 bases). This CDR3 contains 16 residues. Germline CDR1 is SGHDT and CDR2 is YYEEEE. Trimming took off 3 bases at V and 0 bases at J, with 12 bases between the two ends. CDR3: CASSSREVSNTGELFF. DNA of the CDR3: TGTGCCAGCAGCTCCAGGGAGGTATCGAACACCGGGGAGCTGTTTTTT. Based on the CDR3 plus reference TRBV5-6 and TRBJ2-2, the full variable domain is DAGVTQSPTHLIKTRGQQVTLRCSPKSGHDTVSWYQQALGQGPQFIFQYYEEEERQRGNFPDRFSGHQFPNYSSELNVNALLLGDSALYLCASSSREVSNTGELFFGEGSRLTVL.

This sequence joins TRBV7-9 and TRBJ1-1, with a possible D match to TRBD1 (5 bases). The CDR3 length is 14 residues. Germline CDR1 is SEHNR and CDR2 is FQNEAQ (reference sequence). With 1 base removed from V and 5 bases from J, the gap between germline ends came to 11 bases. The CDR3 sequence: CASSLVGGPTEAFF. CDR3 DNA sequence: TGTGCCAGCAGCTTAGTTGGGGGACCTACTGAAGCTTTCTTT.

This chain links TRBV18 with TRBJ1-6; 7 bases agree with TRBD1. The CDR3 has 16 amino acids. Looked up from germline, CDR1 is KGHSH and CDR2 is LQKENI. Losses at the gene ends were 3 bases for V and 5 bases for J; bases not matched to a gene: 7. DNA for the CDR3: TGTGCCAGCTCACCTCGCCAGGGGGAGAATAATTCACCCCTCCACTTT. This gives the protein CASSPRQGENNSPLHF. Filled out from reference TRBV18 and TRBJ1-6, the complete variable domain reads NAGVMQNPRHLVRRRGQEARLRCSPMKGHSHVYWYRQLPEEGLKFMVYLQKENIIDESGMPKERFSAEFPKEGPSILRIQQVVRGDSAAYFCASSPRQGENNSPLHFGNGTRLTVT.

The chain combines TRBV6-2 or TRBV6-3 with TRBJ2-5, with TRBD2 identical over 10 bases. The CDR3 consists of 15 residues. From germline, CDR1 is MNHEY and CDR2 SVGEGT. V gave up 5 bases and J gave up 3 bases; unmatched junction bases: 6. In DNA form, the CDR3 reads TGTGCCAGCAGTACCCCTACTAGCGGGAAAGAGACCCAGTACTTC. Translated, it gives CASSTPTSGKETQYF.

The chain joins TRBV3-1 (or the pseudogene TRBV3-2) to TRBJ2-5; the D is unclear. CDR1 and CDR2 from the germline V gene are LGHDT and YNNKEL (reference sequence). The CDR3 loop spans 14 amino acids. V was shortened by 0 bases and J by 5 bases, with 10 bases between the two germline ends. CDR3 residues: CASSQDGGRETQYF. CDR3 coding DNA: TGTGCCAGCAGCCAAGATGGTGGACGGGAGACCCAGTACTTC.

CDR3 in DNA: TGTGCCAGCATCGCCGGGACCGGGACAGGGGACTATGGCTACACCTTC. This codes for CASIAGTGTGDYGYTF. The V gene is TRBV25-1, the J gene TRBJ1-2; 10 bases line up with TRBD1. Germline CDR1 and CDR2: MGHDK and SYGVNS. The CDR3 is made up of 16 amino acids. The ends lost 7 bases at V and 3 bases at J; junction bases unmatched: 11.

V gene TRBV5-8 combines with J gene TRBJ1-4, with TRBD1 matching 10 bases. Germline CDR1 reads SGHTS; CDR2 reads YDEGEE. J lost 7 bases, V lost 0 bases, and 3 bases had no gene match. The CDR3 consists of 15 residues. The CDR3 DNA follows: TGTGCCAGCAGCTTGGCTGGGACAGGGGCTGAAAAACTGTTTTTT. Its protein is CASSLAGTGAEKLFF.

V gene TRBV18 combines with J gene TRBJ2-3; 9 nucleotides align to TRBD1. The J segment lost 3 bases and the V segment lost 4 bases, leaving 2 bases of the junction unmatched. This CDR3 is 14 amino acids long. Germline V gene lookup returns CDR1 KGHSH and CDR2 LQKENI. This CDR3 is CASSRDRATDTQYF. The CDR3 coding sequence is TGTGCCAGCTCACGGGACAGGGCGACAGATACGCAGTATTTT.

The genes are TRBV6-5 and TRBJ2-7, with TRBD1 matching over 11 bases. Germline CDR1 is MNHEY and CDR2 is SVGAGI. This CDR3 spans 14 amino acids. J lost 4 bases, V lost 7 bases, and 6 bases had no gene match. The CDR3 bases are TGTGCCAGCAAAGCGGGGACAGGGGGTTACGAGCAGTACTTC. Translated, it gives CASKAGTGGYEQYF.